The 22 T cell receptor beta chains given below trace back to one sample, sequenced in a study of blood T cells in healthy people across ages. Sample-barcoded 5' priming and a J-beta primer mix drove a second PCR of 7 to 11 cycles. TCRdb re-analysed the 5' RACE reads in MiXCR, keeping a single row per CDR3 protein. The repertoire holds roughly 720,000 distinct CDR3 sequences, with approximately 53% as singletons. The specimen sequenced was blood. These receptor sequences come from a man at least 80 years old in good health.

The V gene is TRBV7-2, the J gene TRBJ2-5, with a weak D call TRBD2 (5 bases). V was trimmed by 5 bases and J by 3 bases, leaving 13 bases between them. CDR1 is SGHTA and CDR2 is FQGNSA in the germline V gene. The CDR3 sequence is 14 residues long. As DNA, the CDR3 is TGTGCCAGCAGCCTTGGACTGCGGAAAGAGACCCAGTACTTC. It is translated as CASSLGLRKETQYF.

This sequence joins TRBV6-5 and TRBJ2-7, with 12 bases lining up with TRBD1. This CDR3 comprises 14 residues. V was pared by 7 bases and J by 2 bases, with 3 bases of the junction left unmatched. The germline V gene encodes CDR1 MNHEY and CDR2 SVGAGI. The CDR3 loop is CASTRDRGPYEQYF. CDR3 DNA sequence: TGTGCCAGCACCAGGGACAGGGGGCCCTACGAGCAGTACTTC.

This clonotype turned up a few times. The gene calls are TRBV2 and TRBJ2-1, with D perhaps matching TRBD1 (6 bases). CDR1 SNHLY and CDR2 FYNNEI come from the germline V gene. The CDR3 sequence is 12 residues long. The V and J ends lost 6 bases and 12 bases respectively, with 15 bases between them. The CDR3 loop reads CASSEQARGQFF. The CDR3 bases are TGTGCCAGCAGCGAACAGGCCAGGGGGCAGTTCTTC.

This clonotype occurred a few times. This chain connects TRBV12-3 or TRBV12-4 to TRBJ2-7; the D is unclear. V gave up 3 bases and J gave up 6 bases, with 12 bases separating them. CDR3 size: 13 residues. The CDR3, as DNA: TGTGCCAGCAGTTTTCGTGTTGCTGTCGAGCAGTACTTC. Its protein is CASSFRVAVEQYF.

The V gene is TRBV27, the J gene TRBJ1-6; 8 nucleotides match TRBD1. There are 17 residues in the CDR3. The germline V gene encodes CDR1 MNHEY and CDR2 SMNVEV (reference sequence). Unmatched junction bases numbered 10, after V lost 3 bases and J lost 6 bases. CDR3 nucleotide sequence: TGTGCCAGCAGTTTCAACCGACAGGGGACGGGTAATTCACCCCTCCACTTT. Protein: CASSFNRQGTGNSPLHF.

This clonotype occurred a few times. The CDR3 protein is CASSPLTGVTYEQYF. In nucleotides, the CDR3 is TGTGCCAGCAGTCCCTTGACTGGGGTAACTTACGAGCAGTACTTC. V gene TRBV6-5 combines with J gene TRBJ2-4; no firm D call. The end of the DNA is better explained by TRBJ2-7, so the J call may be wrong. The germline gives CDR1 MNHEY, CDR2 SVGAGI. CDR3 size: 15 residues.

The rearrangement joins TRBV2 to TRBJ1-3; unclear D gene. V lost 6 bases to trimming and J lost 3 bases, with 18 bases between them. Germline values: CDR1 SNHLY, CDR2 FYNNEI. The CDR3 runs 16 residues. The CDR3 region has the DNA TGTGCCAGCAGAGGCCGGATAACCGGGGATGGAAACACCATATATTTT. Protein: CASRGRITGDGNTIYF.

The V and J genes are TRBV7-9 and TRBJ1-1; D uncertain. Between the trimmed V and J ends, which lost 5 bases and 0 bases, there was a span of 13 bases. Per germline, CDR1 SEHNR and CDR2 FQNEAQ (reference sequence). The length of the CDR3 is 15 residues. This CDR3 is CASSISWGVNTEAFF. The CDR3 DNA follows: TGTGCCAGCAGCATCTCTTGGGGTGTGAACACTGAAGCTTTCTTT. Variable domain in full (rest from reference TRBV7-9 and TRBJ1-1): DTGVSQNPRHKITKRGQNVTFRCDPISEHNRLYWYRQTLGQGPEFLTYFQNEAQLEKSRLLSDRFSAERPKGSFSTLEIQRTEQGDSAMYLCASSISWGVNTEAFFGQGTRLTVV.

This clonotype was picked up a small number of times. The gene calls are TRBV5-1 and TRBJ1-2; the D is unclear. Germline CDR1 is SGHRS and CDR2 is YFSETQ. Trimming stripped 4 bases from V and 3 bases from J, with 10 bases between. There are 13 residues in the CDR3. Here the CDR3 reads CASSLVGDYGYTF. The CDR3 DNA is TGCGCCAGCAGCCTGGTTGGCGACTATGGCTACACCTTC. The variable domain in full, completed from reference TRBV5-1 and TRBJ1-2, reads KAGVTQTPRYLIKTRGQQVTLSCSPISGHRSVSWYQQTPGQGLQFLFEYFSETQRNKGNFPGRFSGRQFSNSRSEMNVSTLELGDSALYLCASSLVGDYGYTFGSGTRLTVV.

The chain links TRBV7-3 to TRBJ2-3; D possibly matches TRBD1 or TRBD2 (6 bases each). This CDR3 comprises 15 residues. The V end lost 7 bases, the J end lost 2 bases, and 16 bases lay between the germline ends. The V gene's germline CDR1 is SGHTA and CDR2 FQGTGA. The CDR3 DNA is TGTGCCAGCACCCCCGGAGGGGGAAACACAGATACGCAGTATTTT. It specifies CASTPGGGNTDTQYF.

The V call is TRBV18, the J call TRBJ1-5; TRBD1 might be the D (6 bases). The CDR3 spans 13 residues. Germline lookup yields CDR1 KGHSH and CDR2 LQKENI. With 6 bases removed from V and 5 bases from J, the gap between germline ends came to 11 bases. The CDR3, as DNA: TGTGCCAGCTCTCGGACAGAAGATCAGCCCCAGCATTTT. It yields the protein CASSRTEDQPQHF.

This clonotype was counted between two and nine times. This chain uses TRBV7-2 with TRBJ2-5; 12 bases agree with TRBD1. Trimming took 3 bases from V and 3 from J; bases not matched to a gene: 11. Germline V lookup: CDR1 SGHTA, CDR2 FQGNSA. The length of the CDR3 is 18 residues. The CDR3 DNA follows: TGTGCCAGCAGCTTCTTACCGGGACAGGGGGCTCTAGAAGAGACCCAGTACTTC. Its protein product is CASSFLPGQGALEETQYF.

V gene TRBV12-3 or TRBV12-4 combines with J gene TRBJ1-6, with 8 bases identical to TRBD1. J gave up 10 bases and V 5 bases, and 10 bases lay outside the gene matches. There are 15 residues in the CDR3. CDR3 region: CASSPDGQGGSPLHF. The CDR3, as DNA: TGTGCCAGCAGTCCCGACGGACAGGGAGGCTCACCCCTCCACTTT.

The V call is TRBV12-3 or TRBV12-4, the J call TRBJ2-1; maybe TRBD2 (6 bases). The length of the CDR3 is 14 residues. The germline V and J ends were trimmed by 3 bases and 7 bases, with 13 bases remaining between them. In DNA, the CDR3 is TGTGCCAGCAGTTTCAGGAGGGGTTGGAATGAGCAGTTCTTC. Protein product: CASSFRRGWNEQFF.

This clonotype is a singleton in its sample. The V and J genes are TRBV10-3 and TRBJ2-7; 7 bases match TRBD2. CDR3 length equals 14 residues. Germline CDR1 reads ENHRY; CDR2 reads SYGVKD. Unmatched junction bases numbered 6, after V lost 5 bases and J lost 2 bases. For the CDR3, the DNA is TGTGCCATCAGTTTACGCGGGGGACCCTACGAGCAGTACTTC. Its protein is CAISLRGGPYEQYF.

The chain couples TRBV9 to TRBJ2-3; a weak D match, TRBD2 (6 bases). The germline V gene has CDR1 SGDLS and CDR2 YYNGEE. The CDR3 has 16 amino acids. V was pared by 4 bases and J by 1 base, with 16 bases between. Written as DNA, the CDR3 is TGTGCCAGCAGCCGAACCATGGGCGGGGGCACAGATACGCAGTATTTT. Its protein is CASSRTMGGGTDTQYF.

The genes are TRBV12-3 or TRBV12-4 and TRBJ1-2; TRBD1 is a possible D gene (5 bases). V gave up 7 bases and J gave up 8 bases, with 20 bases separating them. The CDR3 runs 14 residues. CDR3 nucleotide sequence: TGTGCCAGCACCCCCTGGGGGGGTTCGGGAGGCTACACCTTC. Amino acids: CASTPWGGSGGYTF.

This chain joins TRBV10-3 and TRBJ2-3; D ambiguous. The V end was cut by 6 bases, the J end by 4 bases, with 17 bases between. The CDR3 totals 15 residues. Germline V lookup: CDR1 ENHRY, CDR2 SYGVKD. The chain's CDR3 is CAIRWSELSADTQYF. As DNA, the CDR3 is TGTGCCATCAGATGGTCGGAGCTGAGCGCAGATACGCAGTATTTT.

This clonotype was seen more than once but under ten times. The chain couples TRBV20-1 to TRBJ2-3; 8 nucleotides agree with TRBD2. The CDR3 is 15 amino acids. Germline V gene data show CDR1 as DFQATT and CDR2 as SNEGSKA (reference sequence). Trimming removed 6 bases from V and 14 bases from J; junction bases left unmatched: 22. CDR3 sequence reads: CSAPGGPGGQRYAYF. DNA of the CDR3: TGCAGTGCCCCCGGGGGTCCGGGAGGGCAGAGATACGCGTATTTT.

The V gene is TRBV20-1, the J gene TRBJ2-7; 10 bases align to TRBD1. There are 14 residues in the CDR3. Looked up from germline, CDR1 is DFQATT and CDR2 is SNEGSKA (reference sequence). The junction had 6 bases not matched to a gene; V was cut back by 3 bases and J by 4 bases. The CDR3 DNA is TGCAGTGCTAGGTGGGACAGGGGAATTTACGAGCAGTACTTC. Translation gives CSARWDRGIYEQYF.

This chain joins TRBV29-1 and TRBJ2-3; tentative D call: TRBD2 (5 bases). V dropped 2 bases and J dropped 1 base, with 10 bases sitting between them. The germline V gene has CDR1 SQVTM and CDR2 ANQGSEA. The CDR3 has 14 residues. CDR3 bases: TGCAGCGTTGAATTCAGGACTCGCACAGATACGCAGTATTTT. Protein: CSVEFRTRTDTQYF.

The V and J genes are TRBV7-6 and TRBJ2-1; 9 nucleotides agree with TRBD2. From germline, CDR1 is SGHVS and CDR2 FNYEAQ. Losses at the gene ends were 5 bases for V and 6 bases for J; bases not matched to a gene: 11. This CDR3 has 16 amino acids. The CDR3 region is CASSGVGGRVGNEQFF. CDR3 bases: TGTGCCAGCAGCGGAGTAGGCGGGAGGGTCGGCAATGAGCAGTTCTTC.